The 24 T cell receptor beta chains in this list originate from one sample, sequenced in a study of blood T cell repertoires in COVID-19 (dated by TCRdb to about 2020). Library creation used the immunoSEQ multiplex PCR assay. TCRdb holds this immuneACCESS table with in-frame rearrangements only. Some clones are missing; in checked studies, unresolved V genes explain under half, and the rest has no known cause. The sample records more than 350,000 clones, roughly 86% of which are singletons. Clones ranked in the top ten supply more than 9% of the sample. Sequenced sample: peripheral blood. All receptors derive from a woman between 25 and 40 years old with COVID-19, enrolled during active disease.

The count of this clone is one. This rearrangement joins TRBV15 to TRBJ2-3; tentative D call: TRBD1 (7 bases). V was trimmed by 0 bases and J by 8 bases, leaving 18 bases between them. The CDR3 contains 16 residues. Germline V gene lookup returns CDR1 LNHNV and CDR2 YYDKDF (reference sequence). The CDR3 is CATSRDRGVRGVTQYF. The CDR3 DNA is TGTGCCACCAGCAGAGATCGAGGGGTCAGGGGGGTTACGCAGTATTTT. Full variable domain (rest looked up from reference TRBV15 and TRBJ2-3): DAMVIQNPRYQVTQFGKPVTLSCSQTLNHNVMYWYQQKSSQAPKLLFHYYDKDFNNEADTPDNFQSRRPNTSFCFLDIRSPGLGDTAMYLCATSRDRGVRGVTQYFGPGTRLTVL.

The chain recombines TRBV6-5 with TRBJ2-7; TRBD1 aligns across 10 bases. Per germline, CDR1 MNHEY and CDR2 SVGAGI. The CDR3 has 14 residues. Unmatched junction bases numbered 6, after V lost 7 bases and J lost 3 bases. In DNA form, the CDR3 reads TGTGCCAGCATAAGGGACAGGGGTTTCTACGAGCAGTACTTC. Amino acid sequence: CASIRDRGFYEQYF.

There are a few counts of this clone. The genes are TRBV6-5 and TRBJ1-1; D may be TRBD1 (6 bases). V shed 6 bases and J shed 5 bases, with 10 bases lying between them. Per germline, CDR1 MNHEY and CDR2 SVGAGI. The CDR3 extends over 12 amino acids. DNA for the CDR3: TGTGCCAGCAGGGCAGGGGAAACTGAAGCTTTCTTT. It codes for CASRAGETEAFF.

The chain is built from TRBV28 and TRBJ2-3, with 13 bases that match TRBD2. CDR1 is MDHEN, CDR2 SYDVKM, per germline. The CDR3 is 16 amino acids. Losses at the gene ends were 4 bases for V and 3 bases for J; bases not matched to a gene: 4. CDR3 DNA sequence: TGTGCCAGCAGTTCGGCGGGACTAGCGGGAACAGATACGCAGTATTTT. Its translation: CASSSAGLAGTDTQYF.

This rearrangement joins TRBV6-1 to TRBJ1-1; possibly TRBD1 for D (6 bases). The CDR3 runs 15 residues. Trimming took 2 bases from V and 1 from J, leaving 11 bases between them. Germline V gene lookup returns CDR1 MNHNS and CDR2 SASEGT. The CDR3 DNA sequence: TGTGCCAGCAGTGAATCTCAGGGGAGGAACACTGAAGCTTTCTTT. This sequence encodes CASSESQGRNTEAFF.

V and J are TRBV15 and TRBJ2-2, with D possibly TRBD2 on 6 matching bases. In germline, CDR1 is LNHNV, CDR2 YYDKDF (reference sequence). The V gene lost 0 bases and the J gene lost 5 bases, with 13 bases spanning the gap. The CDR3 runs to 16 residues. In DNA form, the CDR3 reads TGTGCCACCAGCAGAGATACGGGGGTAGGGACCGGGGAGCTGTTTTTT. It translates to CATSRDTGVGTGELFF.

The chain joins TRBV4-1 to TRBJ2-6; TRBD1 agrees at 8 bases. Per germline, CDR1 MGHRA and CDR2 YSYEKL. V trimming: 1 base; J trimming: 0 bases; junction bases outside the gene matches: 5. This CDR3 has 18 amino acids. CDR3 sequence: CASSQGTGYGSGANVLTF. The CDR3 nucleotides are TGCGCCAGCAGCCAAGGGACAGGGTACGGCTCTGGGGCCAACGTCCTGACTTTC.

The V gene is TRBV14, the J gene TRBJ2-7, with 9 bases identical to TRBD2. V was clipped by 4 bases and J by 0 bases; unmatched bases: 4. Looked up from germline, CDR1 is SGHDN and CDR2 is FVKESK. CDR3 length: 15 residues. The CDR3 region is CASSLLAGSSYEQYF. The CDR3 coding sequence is TGTGCCAGCAGCCTGCTAGCGGGAAGCTCCTACGAGCAGTACTTC. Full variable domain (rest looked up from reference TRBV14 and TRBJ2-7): EAGVTQFPSHSVIEKGQTVTLRCDPISGHDNLYWYRRVMGKEIKFLLHFVKESKQDESGMPNNRFLAERTGGTYSTLKVQPAELEDSGVYFCASSLLAGSSYEQYFGPGTRLTVT.

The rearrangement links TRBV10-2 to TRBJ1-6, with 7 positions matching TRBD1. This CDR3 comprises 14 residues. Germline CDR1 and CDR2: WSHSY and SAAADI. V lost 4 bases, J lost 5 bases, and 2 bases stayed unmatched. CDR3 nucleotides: TGCGCCAGCAGTGGGCAGGGGGATAATTCACCCCTCCACTTT. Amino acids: CASSGQGDNSPLHF.

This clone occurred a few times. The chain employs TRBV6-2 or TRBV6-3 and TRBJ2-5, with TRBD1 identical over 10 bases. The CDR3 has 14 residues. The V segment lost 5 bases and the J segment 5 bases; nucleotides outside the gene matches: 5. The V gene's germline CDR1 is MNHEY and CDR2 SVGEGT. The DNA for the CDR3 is TGTGCCAGCAGTAAGAGGACAGGGGGGGAGACCCAGTACTTC. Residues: CASSKRTGGETQYF.

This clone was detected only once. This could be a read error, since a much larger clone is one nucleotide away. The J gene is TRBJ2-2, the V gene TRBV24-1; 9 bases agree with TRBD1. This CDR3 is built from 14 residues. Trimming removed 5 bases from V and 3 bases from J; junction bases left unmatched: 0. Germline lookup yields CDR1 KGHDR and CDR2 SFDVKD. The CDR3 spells CATSGDRDTGELFF. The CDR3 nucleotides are TGTGCCACCAGTGGGGACAGGGACACCGGGGAGCTGTTTTTT.

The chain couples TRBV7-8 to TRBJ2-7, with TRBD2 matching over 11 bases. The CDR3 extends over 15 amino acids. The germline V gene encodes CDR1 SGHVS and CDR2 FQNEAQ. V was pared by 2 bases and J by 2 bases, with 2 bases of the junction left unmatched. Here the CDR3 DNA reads TGTGCCAGCAGCTTATCGACTAGCGGGACCTACGAGCAGTACTTC. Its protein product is CASSLSTSGTYEQYF.

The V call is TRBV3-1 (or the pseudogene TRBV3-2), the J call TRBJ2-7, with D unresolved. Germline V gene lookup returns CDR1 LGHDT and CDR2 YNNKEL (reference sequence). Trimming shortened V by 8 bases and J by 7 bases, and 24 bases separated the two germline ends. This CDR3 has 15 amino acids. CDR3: CASRSQPGRLYEQYF. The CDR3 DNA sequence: TGTGCCAGCCGATCCCAACCGGGTCGATTATATGAGCAGTACTTC.

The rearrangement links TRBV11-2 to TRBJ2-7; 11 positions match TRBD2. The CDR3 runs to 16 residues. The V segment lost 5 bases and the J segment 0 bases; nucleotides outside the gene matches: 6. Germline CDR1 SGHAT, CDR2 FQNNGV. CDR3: CASSLAGTSGSYEQYF. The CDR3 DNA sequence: TGTGCCAGCAGCCTGGCCGGGACTAGCGGCTCCTACGAGCAGTACTTC.

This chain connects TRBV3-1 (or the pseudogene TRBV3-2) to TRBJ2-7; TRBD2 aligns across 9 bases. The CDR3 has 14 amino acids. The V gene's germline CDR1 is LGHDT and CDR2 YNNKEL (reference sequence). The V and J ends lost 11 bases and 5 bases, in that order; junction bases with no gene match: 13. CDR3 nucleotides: TGTGCCTGTTCCCGCGCGGGAGGGCCTAACGAGCAGTACTTC. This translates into CACSRAGGPNEQYF.

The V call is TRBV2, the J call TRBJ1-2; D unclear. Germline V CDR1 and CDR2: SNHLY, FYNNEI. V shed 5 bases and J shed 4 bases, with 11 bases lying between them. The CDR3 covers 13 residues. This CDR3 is CASSLSGIYGYTF. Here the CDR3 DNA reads TGTGCCAGCAGTTTGAGCGGGATCTATGGCTACACCTTC.

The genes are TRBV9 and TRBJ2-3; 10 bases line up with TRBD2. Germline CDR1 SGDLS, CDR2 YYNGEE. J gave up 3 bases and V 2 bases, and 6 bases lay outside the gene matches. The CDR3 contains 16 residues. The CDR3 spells CASSVGGLAETDTQYF. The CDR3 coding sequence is TGTGCCAGCAGCGTGGGAGGACTAGCGGAGACAGATACGCAGTATTTT.

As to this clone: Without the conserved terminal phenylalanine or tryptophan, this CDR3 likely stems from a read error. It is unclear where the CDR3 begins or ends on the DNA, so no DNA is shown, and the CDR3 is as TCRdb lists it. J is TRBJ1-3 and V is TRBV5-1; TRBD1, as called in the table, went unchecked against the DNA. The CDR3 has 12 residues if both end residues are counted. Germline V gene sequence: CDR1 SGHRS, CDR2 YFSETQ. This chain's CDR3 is CASSLVGTGTCL.

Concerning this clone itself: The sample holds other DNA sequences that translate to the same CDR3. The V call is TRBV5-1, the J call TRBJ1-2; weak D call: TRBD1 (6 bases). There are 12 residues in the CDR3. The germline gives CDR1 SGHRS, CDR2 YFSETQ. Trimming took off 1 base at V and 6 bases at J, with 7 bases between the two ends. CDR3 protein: CASSLSGDGYTF. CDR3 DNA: TGCGCCAGCAGCTTGTCAGGGGATGGCTACACCTTC.

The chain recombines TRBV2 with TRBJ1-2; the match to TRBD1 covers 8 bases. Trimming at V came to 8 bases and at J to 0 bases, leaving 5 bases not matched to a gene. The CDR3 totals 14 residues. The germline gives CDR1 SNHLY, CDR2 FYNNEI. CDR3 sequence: CASPQGGPNYGYTF. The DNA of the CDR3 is TGTGCCAGCCCACAGGGGGGCCCTAACTATGGCTACACCTTC. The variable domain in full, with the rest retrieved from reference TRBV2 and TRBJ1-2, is EPEVTQTPSHQVTQMGQEVILRCVPISNHLYFYWYRQILGQKVEFLVSFYNNEISEKSEIFDDQFSVERPDGSNFTLKIRSTKLEDSAMYFCASPQGGPNYGYTFGSGTRLTVV.

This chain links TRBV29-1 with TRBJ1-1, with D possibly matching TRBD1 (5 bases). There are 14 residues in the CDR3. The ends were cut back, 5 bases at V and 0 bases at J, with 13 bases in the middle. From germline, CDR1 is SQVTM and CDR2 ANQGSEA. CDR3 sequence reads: CSVSYRLMNTEAFF. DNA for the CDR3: TGCAGCGTTTCATACAGGCTAATGAACACTGAAGCTTTCTTT.

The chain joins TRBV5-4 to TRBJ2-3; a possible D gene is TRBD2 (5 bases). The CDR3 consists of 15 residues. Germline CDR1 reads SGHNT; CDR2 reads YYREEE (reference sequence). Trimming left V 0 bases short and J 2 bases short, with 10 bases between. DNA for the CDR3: TGTGCCAGCAGCTTGGACGGGATATACACAGATACGCAGTATTTT. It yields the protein CASSLDGIYTDTQYF.

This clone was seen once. The CDR3 here is CASSPYRGYGYTF. Here the CDR3 DNA reads TGTGCCAGCAGTCCGTACAGGGGTTATGGCTACACCTTC. The chain joins TRBV27 to TRBJ1-2, with 7 positions matching TRBD1. Germline CDR1 MNHEY, CDR2 SMNVEV (reference sequence). The CDR3 has 13 residues. Germline trimming cut 5 bases from V and 5 bases from J; bases unmatched to any gene: 5.

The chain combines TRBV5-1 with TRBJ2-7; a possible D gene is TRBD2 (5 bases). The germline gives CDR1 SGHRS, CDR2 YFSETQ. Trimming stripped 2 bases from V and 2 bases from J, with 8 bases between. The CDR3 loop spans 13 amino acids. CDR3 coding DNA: TGCGCCAGCAGCTTAACCGGGACCTACGAGCAGTACTTC. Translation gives CASSLTGTYEQYF.